The 25 T cell receptor beta chains in this list originate from one sample, sequenced in a study of blood T cells in healthy people across ages. Alongside a J-beta primer mix, a sample-barcoded 5' primer served in a second PCR lasting roughly 6 to 12 cycles. TCRdb called the 5' RACE reads again in MiXCR, with one record for every CDR3 protein. The table has around 690,000 distinct CDR3 sequences, 58% seen once. Material for sequencing was blood. The receptors shown here come from a man in his 60s in good health.

This sequence joins TRBV9 and TRBJ2-5; either TRBD1 or TRBD2 may supply D (6 bases each). Trimming took off 0 bases at V and 11 bases at J, with 20 bases between the two ends. Germline loops: CDR1 SGDLS, CDR2 YYNGEE. The CDR3 totals 15 residues. In DNA, the CDR3 is TGTGCCAGCAGCGTAGAGGGGGGCGGTTACAATGAGCAGTACTTC. This gives the protein CASSVEGGGYNEQYF.

As to this clonotype: One junction end does not reproduce the germline sequence, and a read error may be involved. This chain joins TRBV25-1 and TRBJ1-5; 8 positions match TRBD1. In germline, CDR1 is MGHDK, CDR2 SYGVNS. The CDR3 has 15 amino acids. CDR3 amino acids: CASSSDRGWDQPQHF. CDR3 in DNA: TGTGCCAGCAGTTCCGACAGGGGATGGGATCAGCCTCAGCATTTT.

This clonotype was observed a single time. The chain recombines TRBV4-1 with TRBJ1-5; tentatively, D is TRBD1 (6 bases). This CDR3 is 15 amino acids long. The germline V gene encodes CDR1 MGHRA and CDR2 YSYEKL. V was trimmed by 5 bases and J by 6 bases, leaving 17 bases between them. CDR3: CASSASGATGQPQHF. CDR3 nucleotides: TGCGCCAGCAGCGCATCGGGGGCGACGGGTCAGCCCCAGCATTTT.

The rearrangement joins TRBV10-3 to TRBJ2-2; TRBD2 aligns across 9 bases. Germline-derived CDR1 and CDR2 are ENHRY and SYGVKD. V lost 3 bases and J lost 7; bases outside the gene matches: 6. The CDR3 consists of 15 residues. In DNA form, the CDR3 reads TGTGCCATCAGTGATTCTAGCGGGATGGTCGGGGAGCTGTTTTTT. Translating gives CAISDSSGMVGELFF.

J is TRBJ2-1 and V is TRBV6-5, with D hard to call. The CDR3 is made up of 13 amino acids. Germline CDR1 is MNHEY and CDR2 is SVGAGI. V was cut by 5 bases and J by 6 bases, with 11 bases left in between. This CDR3 is CASSTVWGNEQFF. CDR3 nucleotide sequence: TGTGCCAGCAGTACAGTTTGGGGCAATGAGCAGTTCTTC.

Concerning this clonotype itself: A read error may produce the germline difference seen at one junction end. The chain joins TRBV7-9 to TRBJ2-3, with D tentatively TRBD2 (5 bases). CDR1 is SEHNR, CDR2 FQNEAQ, per germline (reference sequence). CDR3 size: 19 residues. The CDR3 DNA reads TGTGCCAGCAGCTTAGCTCGGGCTGCCCTTCCGAGGGCGGCAGAGACGCAGTATTTT. As protein: CASSLARAALPRAAETQYF.

The rearrangement uses TRBV6-5 and TRBJ2-3; the D is unclear. The CDR3 has 13 residues. V gave up 6 bases and J gave up 2 bases, with 9 bases separating them. In germline, CDR1 is MNHEY, CDR2 SVGAGI. This CDR3 reads CASRVRITDTQYF. DNA of the CDR3: TGTGCCAGCAGGGTCCGAATCACAGATACGCAGTATTTT.

This clonotype was seen a handful of times. The chain employs TRBV4-2 and TRBJ2-1; 8 nucleotides agree with TRBD2. The CDR3 is 16 residues long. CDR1 and CDR2 (germline): LGHNA, YNFKEQ. With 0 bases clipped from V and 2 bases from J, the junction kept 3 bases outside the gene matches. In DNA form, the CDR3 reads TGTGCCAGCAGCCAAGAGTGGCGGGGGGCCTACAATGAGCAGTTCTTC. Its protein is CASSQEWRGAYNEQFF.

This sequence joins TRBV3-1 and TRBJ2-2, with D maybe TRBD2 (6 bases). Per germline, CDR1 LGHDT and CDR2 YNNKEL (reference sequence). V was shortened by 4 bases and J by 5 bases, with 14 bases between the two germline ends. The CDR3 covers 15 residues. The chain's CDR3 is CASSPDAGRTGELFF. The CDR3 DNA reads TGTGCCAGCAGCCCGGACGCAGGGAGGACCGGGGAGCTGTTTTTT.

The chain recombines TRBV4-1 with TRBJ1-4, with D unresolved. There are 12 residues in the CDR3. CDR1 MGHRA and CDR2 YSYEKL come from the germline V gene. Trimming removed 1 base at V and 6 bases at J, with 3 bases between. CDR3 DNA: TGCGCCAGCAGCCAAGGGGATGAAAAACTGTTTTTT. Its protein product is CASSQGDEKLFF.

This clonotype is a singleton in its sample. The CDR3 loop reads CASSKRDSRNEQFF. The CDR3 DNA reads TGTGCCAGCAGCAAGCGGGACTCACGAAATGAGCAGTTCTTC. This chain connects TRBV9 to TRBJ2-1, with 7 bases identical to TRBD2. The trim removed 4 bases at V and 7 bases at J, leaving 8 bases unmatched. The CDR3 is 14 amino acids. Germline V gives CDR1 SGDLS, CDR2 YYNGEE.

This clonotype was seen only once. The chain has TRBV29-1 and TRBJ2-5; 10 bases match TRBD1. CDR3 length: 13 amino acids. With V trimmed by 3 bases and J by 11 bases, 9 bases remained unmatched. Germline V gene sequence: CDR1 SQVTM, CDR2 ANQGSEA. CDR3: CSVDVTGGNEQYF. The CDR3 DNA reads TGCAGCGTTGATGTGACAGGGGGCAATGAGCAGTACTTC.

V usage is TRBV29-1 and J usage is TRBJ2-5; no clear D gene. Trimming removed 7 bases at V and 4 bases at J, with 13 bases between. In germline, CDR1 is SQVTM, CDR2 ANQGSEA. The CDR3 covers 12 residues. Here the CDR3 DNA reads TGCAGCGGCGCTGCCTCGGGAGAGACCCAGTACTTC. Translating gives CSGAASGETQYF.

The gene calls are TRBV29-1 and TRBJ1-1; a weak D match, TRBD1 (6 bases). This CDR3 is 14 amino acids long. Deletions cut 6 bases from V and 4 bases from J, with 18 bases between. CDR1 and CDR2 (germline): SQVTM, ANQGSEA. CDR3 nucleotide sequence: TGCAGCGTGACCTACACAGGGCGGGGCACTGAAGCTTTCTTT. This translates into CSVTYTGRGTEAFF.

J is TRBJ2-5 and V is TRBV29-1, with D uncertain. CDR3 size: 13 residues. V lost 2 bases and J lost 0, with 7 bases in between. Per germline, CDR1 SQVTM and CDR2 ANQGSEA. The CDR3 here is CSVEIVDQETQYF. Written as DNA, the CDR3 is TGCAGCGTTGAAATCGTTGACCAAGAGACCCAGTACTTC.

This clonotype was seen only a few times. The V gene is TRBV7-4, the J gene TRBJ2-7, with 8 bases aligning to TRBD1. The CDR3 is 14 amino acids. In germline, CDR1 is SGHVT, CDR2 SQSDAQ. V trimming: 5 bases; J trimming: 3 bases; junction bases outside the gene matches: 6. CDR3 nucleotides: TGTGCCAGCAGCCCAGAGGACAGGGACTACGAGCAGTACTTC. Translated, it gives CASSPEDRDYEQYF.

The V gene is TRBV6-6, the J gene TRBJ1-1, with D unclear. Germline CDR1 is MNHNY and CDR2 is SVGAGI (reference sequence). Deletions cut 7 bases from V and 3 bases from J, with 12 bases between. The CDR3 is 13 amino acids. CDR3 nucleotide sequence: TGTGCCAGCACAGCGAATGGGGACACTGAAGCTTTCTTT. As protein: CASTANGDTEAFF.

This clonotype was counted between two and nine times. The rearrangement uses TRBV15 and TRBJ2-1; TRBD1 matches at 9 bases. Germline V gene sequence: CDR1 LNHNV, CDR2 YYDKDF (reference sequence). Losses at the gene ends were 9 bases for V and 5 bases for J; bases not matched to a gene: 11. CDR3 length: 15 residues. The chain's CDR3 is CATKSPGQGHNEQFF. The CDR3 DNA sequence: TGTGCCACAAAATCACCGGGACAGGGTCACAATGAGCAGTTCTTC. The variable domain in full, completed from reference TRBV15 and TRBJ2-1, reads DAMVIQNPRYQVTQFGKPVTLSCSQTLNHNVMYWYQQKSSQAPKLLFHYYDKDFNNEADTPDNFQSRRPNTSFCFLDIRSPGLGDTAMYLCATKSPGQGHNEQFFGPGTRLTVL.

This clonotype was seen repeatedly, ten times or more. This rearrangement joins TRBV20-1 to TRBJ2-7; D is possibly TRBD1 (5 bases). The CDR3 runs to 13 residues. CDR1 and CDR2 from the germline V gene are DFQATT and SNEGSKA (reference sequence). Trimming took 0 bases from V and 0 from J, leaving 6 bases between them. As DNA, the CDR3 is TGCAGTGCTAGAGATCAGGGCTCCTACGAGCAGTACTTC. Protein product: CSARDQGSYEQYF.

The rearrangement joins TRBV18 to TRBJ2-7; 13 positions match TRBD2. The CDR3 covers 16 residues. Germline loops: CDR1 KGHSH, CDR2 LQKENI. The V segment lost 5 bases and the J segment 1 base; nucleotides outside the gene matches: 5. CDR3 loop: CASSFGTSGASYEQYF. DNA of the CDR3: TGTGCCAGCTCATTCGGGACTAGCGGGGCGTCCTACGAGCAGTACTTC.

This clonotype was found a few times. The chain is built from TRBV5-1 and TRBJ2-7, with no clear D. V lost 2 bases and J 4 bases, leaving 10 bases between the germline ends. The CDR3 has 13 amino acids. Germline V gene lookup returns CDR1 SGHRS and CDR2 YFSETQ. The CDR3 spells CASSFGDPYEQYF. The DNA for the CDR3 is TGCGCCAGCAGCTTTGGAGACCCATACGAGCAGTACTTC.

The genes are TRBV7-9 and TRBJ2-3; TRBD1 might be the D (5 bases). The CDR3 covers 18 residues. Between the trimmed V and J ends, which lost 5 bases and 0 bases, there was a span of 21 bases. Germline CDR1 reads SEHNR; CDR2 reads FQNEAQ (reference sequence). DNA for the CDR3: TGTGCCAGCAGCCCGTCCACCAGGGCTAAGACAAGCACAGATACGCAGTATTTT. Translating gives CASSPSTRAKTSTDTQYF. Supplemented by reference TRBV7-9 and TRBJ2-3, the full variable domain reads DTGVSQNPRHKITKRGQNVTFRCDPISEHNRLYWYRQTLGQGPEFLTYFQNEAQLEKSRLLSDRFSAERPKGSFSTLEIQRTEQGDSAMYLCASSPSTRAKTSTDTQYFGPGTRLTVL.

In regard to this clonotype: The junction departs from the called germline gene at one end, perhaps through a read error. The J gene is TRBJ2-7, the V gene TRBV5-1, with D possibly TRBD1 on 5 matching bases. The CDR3 runs 12 residues. Germline V gene lookup returns CDR1 SGHRS and CDR2 YFSETQ. The CDR3 region has the DNA TGCGCCAGCAGCTTGGGGGGCTACGAGCTGTACTTC. The encoded protein is CASSLGGYELYF.

This sequence joins TRBV20-1 and TRBJ1-4; the match to TRBD1 covers 9 bases. The CDR3 is 13 residues long. In germline, CDR1 is DFQATT, CDR2 SNEGSKA (reference sequence). With 6 bases clipped from V and 11 bases from J, the junction kept 10 bases outside the gene matches. The CDR3 sequence: CSAPGTGMGKLFF. CDR3 nucleotide sequence: TGCAGTGCCCCCGGGACAGGGATGGGTAAACTGTTTTTT.

The rearrangement links TRBV9 to TRBJ2-3; tentatively, D is TRBD1 (5 bases). The V end was cut by 3 bases, the J end by 1 base, with 9 bases between. The germline V gene has CDR1 SGDLS and CDR2 YYNGEE. The CDR3 consists of 14 residues. CDR3 residues: CASSAGYRTDTQYF. The DNA of the CDR3 is TGTGCCAGCAGCGCAGGGTACCGCACAGATACGCAGTATTTT.